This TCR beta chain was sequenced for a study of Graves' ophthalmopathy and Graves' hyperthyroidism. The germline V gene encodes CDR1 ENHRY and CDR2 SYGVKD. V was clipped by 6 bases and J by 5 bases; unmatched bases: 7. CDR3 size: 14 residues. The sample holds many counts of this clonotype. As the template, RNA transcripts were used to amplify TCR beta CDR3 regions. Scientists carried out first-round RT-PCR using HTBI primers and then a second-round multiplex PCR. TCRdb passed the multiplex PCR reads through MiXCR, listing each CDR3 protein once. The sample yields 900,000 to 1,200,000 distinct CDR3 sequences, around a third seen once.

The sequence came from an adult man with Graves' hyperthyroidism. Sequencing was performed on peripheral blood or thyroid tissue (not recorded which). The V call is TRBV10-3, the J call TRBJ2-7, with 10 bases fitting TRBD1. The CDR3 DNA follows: TGTGCCATCAGAGGGACAGGGGCTCCCAACGAGCAGTACTTC. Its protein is CAIRGTGAPNEQYF.